This TCR beta chain was obtained from a study of cytomegalovirus exposure and HLA in healthy donors. At the level of the study: Sequencing of roughly 180 million T cells in an earlier analysis found 100 million or so unique TCR beta sequences.

Turning to this clone: No antigen is known for it.

PCR involved 60 Vbeta and 13 Jbeta primers. Clones were sequenced by immunoSEQ multiplex PCR, and TCRdb holds only the in-frame ones, with some missing. In all, the sample yields roughly 62,000 clones. Trimming removed 3 bases from V and 5 bases from J; junction bases left unmatched: 5. The CDR3 contains 15 residues. The germline gives CDR1 SGHKS, CDR2 YYEKEE (reference sequence). Study-wide results and caveats: Fewer N-insertions than the approximately 680-donor mean were reportedly shown by an Asian-associated ancestry cluster in a later analysis. Earlier analysis yielded a pattern in which most TCR beta V segments were productive about 90% or about 30% of the time. Common viral pathogens were later found to be apparently linked to several of the most significant clusters.

Sequencing used PBMCs. The receptor was isolated from a male donor in good health and CMV-seronegative. The chain recombines TRBV5-5 with TRBJ2-2, with TRBD1 matching over 9 bases. CDR3 DNA sequence: TGTGCCAGCAGCTATACAGGGGGCGGGACCGGGGAGCTGTTTTTT. Translated, it gives CASSYTGGGTGELFF.